The T cell receptor (beta chain) described here comes from a study of blood T cell repertoires in COVID-19 (dated by TCRdb to between 2020 and 2021). Describing the broader study: The collaborator samples originated in the United States, Italy and Spain and spanned the acute and convalescent phases of COVID-19. A freely available public database, intended as a resource for researchers studying the immune response to SARS-CoV-2, is where the repertoires were released. Where HLA class I and class II types were available, the types were taken from metadata supplied by the sample provider, not from assay-based typing. The dataset comprised deeply sampled blood TCRbeta repertoires from subjects exposed to, actively infected with, or recovered from COVID-19. A de-identified subject ID, COVID-19 status, age in years and sex were almost always included in the sample metadata. The prospective study material was composed of cDNA or gDNA derived from T cells, B-cell-depleted T cells, or PBMCs. The samples were drawn from two sources: the first 160 participants of the ongoing ImmuneRACE study, and 1,000 to 1,500 subjects contributed by 6 global collaborators.

About this clone: Its antigen is still unknown. Per-base quality was not reported, and no clone a single base away is much larger than it.

In the prospective study, participants were 18 to 89 years old, resided in about two dozen geographic areas of the United States, and were enrolled through a virtual design. In the prospective study, participants were assigned to cohorts based on the clinical history participants reported in a screening survey and a study questionnaire. Recovered participants in ImmuneRACE Cohort 3 were defined by two consecutive negative NP/OP PCR tests, clearance by a healthcare professional, or resolution of symptoms. In the prospective study, mobile phlebotomists collected whole blood, serum and a nasopharyngeal or oropharyngeal swab from each participant. Prospective study participants could optionally give additional blood draws and questionnaires over a roughly 2-month period. Before DNA extraction, prospective study blood samples were shipped either frozen or at room temperature. TCRbeta CDR3 regions were amplified from genomic DNA using the immunoSEQ Assay, a bias-controlled multiplex PCR. The published analysis was carried out like this. The number of nucleated cells in each sample was estimated from the amplification of reference gene primers within the assay. Sequence reads were collapsed and filtered to measure the absolute abundance of every unique TCRbeta CDR3 rearrangement. For each sample, productive Simpson clonality was calculated by taking the square root of Simpson's diversity index across productive rearrangements. Imported from immuneACCESS, the table was reduced by TCRdb to in-frame sequences with V and J called. These copies leave out some clones; in studies compared against another copy, an unresolved V gene accounts for under half, and the cause of the remainder is not known. The V and J calls and the clone size are those of that table, but D and trimming were determined from the DNA. The sample table shows under 200,000 clones, and around 84% are seen once. The top ten hold around 7.8% of the sample.

Broader findings and caveats from the paper: How much clinical and demographic metadata was included differed by source and by participant, and the metadata was provided uncurated.

The V end loses 4 bases and the J end loses 5 bases, and a stretch of 12 bases separates them. The germline V gene (reference sequence) provides CDR1 LGHDT and CDR2 YNNKEL. Including the terminal cysteine and phenylalanine, the CDR3 comprises 15 residues. Only the CDR3 DNA is retained, 45 bases long and in frame from the first base. Sequencing was performed on PBMCs or T cells enriched from blood (not recorded which). The sequence derives from a man in his forties or fifties who had recovered from COVID-19. Here the chain combines TRBV3-1 (or the pseudogene TRBV3-2) and TRBJ1-6; too little of a D gene remains to name it. The DNA sequence follows: TGTGCCAGCAGCCCGTATCAGGCTAATAATTCACCCCTCCACTTT. Translated, it gives CASSPYQANNSPLHF.